These 32 T cell receptor beta chains were all obtained from the same sample, sequenced in a study of blood T cell repertoires in COVID-19 (dated by TCRdb to 2018 to 2021). The library was generated by the immunoSEQ multiplex PCR assay. Entries here come from immuneACCESS through TCRdb and include only in-frame sequences with V and J called. Some clones fail to appear in such tables; in the studies checked, an unresolved V gene covers under half of the shortfall, and the cause of the remainder is unknown. The sample profile shows about 110,000 clones; 85% to 90% of them were found once. 3% to 3.5% of the sample comes from the top ten. Sequencing input: peripheral blood. Every receptor here comes from a woman in her 50s with acute or convalescent COVID-19.

The chain couples TRBV28 to TRBJ2-7; maybe TRBD1 (5 bases). Trimming left V 3 bases short and J 1 base short, with 22 bases between. CDR3 size: 18 residues. Germline-derived CDR1 and CDR2 are MDHEN and SYDVKM. In DNA form, the CDR3 reads TGTGCCAGCAGTTTTAAGGGTAGGGCAGGGAAGTTTTCCTACGAGCAGTACTTC. Residues: CASSFKGRAGKFSYEQYF.

The V call is TRBV30, the J call TRBJ1-5; 8 bases are shared with TRBD1. Germline V gives CDR1 GTSNPN, CDR2 SVGIG (reference sequence). The CDR3 extends over 20 amino acids. Losses at the gene ends were 2 bases for V and 0 bases for J; bases not matched to a gene: 18. CDR3 amino acids: CAWSPDRGDDPFYSNQPQHF. Written as DNA, the CDR3 is TGTGCCTGGAGTCCCGACAGGGGCGACGACCCATTTTATAGCAATCAGCCCCAGCATTTT.

The chain recombines TRBV19 with TRBJ2-5, with 10 bases lining up with TRBD2. This CDR3 comprises 15 residues. The ends lost 5 bases at V and 4 bases at J; junction bases unmatched: 7. Germline CDR1 is LNHDA and CDR2 is SQIVND (reference sequence). The CDR3 bases are TGTGCCAGTAGTTCCGGGACTAGCGAAAGAGAGACCCAGTACTTC. Encoded protein: CASSSGTSERETQYF.

This clone occurred once. In DNA form, the CDR3 reads TGTGCCAGCAGCTTGGAGGGGGCCTCCTACAATGAGCAGTTCTTC. This gives the protein CASSLEGASYNEQFF. This chain uses TRBV5-8 with TRBJ2-1, with TRBD1 matching over 7 bases. The V gene's germline CDR1 is SGHTS and CDR2 YDEGEE. Unmatched junction bases numbered 0, after V lost 0 bases and J lost 0 bases. The CDR3 contains 15 residues. Based on the CDR3 plus reference TRBV5-8 and TRBJ2-1, the full variable domain is EAGVTQSPTHLIKTRGQQATLRCSPISGHTSVYWYQQALGLGLQFLLWYDEGEERNRGNFPPRFSGRQFPNYSSELNVNALELEDSALYLCASSLEGASYNEQFFGPGTRLTVL.

The J gene is TRBJ2-2, the V gene TRBV7-9, with a tentative D call TRBD2 (5 bases). V lost 7 bases to trimming and J lost 0 bases, with 12 bases between them. The germline V gene has CDR1 SEHNR and CDR2 FQNEAQ (reference sequence). The CDR3 spans 15 residues. The DNA of the CDR3 is TGTGCCAGCACCGCGGCGGGTCCGAACACCGGGGAGCTGTTTTTT. Translation gives CASTAAGPNTGELFF.

The chain carries TRBV6-5 and TRBJ2-7, with D maybe TRBD1 (6 bases). The CDR3 extends over 15 amino acids. Germline-derived CDR1 and CDR2 are MNHEY and SVGAGI. The ends were cut back, 0 bases at V and 3 bases at J, with 12 bases in the middle. The CDR3 here is CASSYSRGGRYEQYF. DNA for the CDR3: TGTGCCAGCAGTTACTCCAGGGGCGGTCGCTACGAGCAGTACTTC.

The chain couples TRBV19 to TRBJ2-3, with TRBD2 matching 10 bases. V gave up 5 bases and J gave up 3 bases; unmatched junction bases: 8. Germline-derived CDR1 and CDR2 are LNHDA and SQIVND (reference sequence). This CDR3 is 16 amino acids long. The CDR3 here is CASSFEREGPTDTQYF. CDR3 sequence (DNA): TGTGCCAGTAGTTTTGAGCGGGAGGGCCCGACAGATACGCAGTATTTT.

Turning to this clone: This same CDR3 is encoded by further DNA sequences in the sample. The chain employs TRBV5-1 and TRBJ1-4; TRBD1 matches at 9 bases. In germline, CDR1 is SGHRS, CDR2 YFSETQ. V shed 4 bases and J 7 bases; nucleotides not matched to a gene: 5. The CDR3 spans 14 residues. The DNA for the CDR3 is TGCGCCAGCAGCCTGGGACAGGGAGGTGAAAAACTGTTTTTT. Amino acid sequence: CASSLGQGGEKLFF.

CDR3 in DNA: TGTGCCAGCAGCTTTGGTGACAGGGAGCACTTC. This translates into CASSFGDREHF. The chain couples TRBV12-1 to TRBJ2-7; TRBD1 reflects the table's D call only, with no check against the DNA. TRBV12-1 constitutes a pseudogene. The CDR3 is 11 amino acids.

CDR3 residues: CASSQDRPGQGGYNEQFF. The DNA for the CDR3 is TGTGCCAGCAGCCAAGATCGCCCTGGGCAGGGTGGCTACAATGAGCAGTTCTTC. The genes are TRBV14 and TRBJ2-1, with D maybe TRBD1 (5 bases). The CDR3 totals 18 residues. CDR1 is SGHDN and CDR2 is FVKESK in the germline V gene. V was shortened by 0 bases and J by 3 bases, with 18 bases between the two germline ends.

The chain is built from TRBV21-1 and TRBJ2-5; the table gives TRBD2 as D, unverified against the DNA. TRBV21-1 is reported as a pseudogene. CDR3 size: 16 residues. CDR3 sequence (DNA): TGTGCCAGCAGCAAATTCCGGACTAGCGAGCAAGAGACCCAGTACTTC. Protein sequence: CASSKFRTSEQETQYF.

The chain is built from TRBV3-1 (or the pseudogene TRBV3-2) and TRBJ2-4; 9 bases fit TRBD2. This CDR3 has 17 residues. Germline assignment: CDR1 LGHDT and CDR2 YNNKEL (reference sequence). J was trimmed by 2 bases and V by 3 bases; bases with no gene match: 8. CDR3 protein: CASSQVAGAGTKNIQYF. The CDR3 DNA reads as TGTGCCAGCAGCCAGGTAGCGGGAGCTGGGACCAAAAACATTCAGTACTTC.

J is TRBJ2-2 and V is TRBV25-1, with D unclear. Trimming pared 3 bases from V and 2 bases from J, leaving 10 bases between. This CDR3 comprises 15 residues. The germline gives CDR1 MGHDK, CDR2 SYGVNS. The CDR3 DNA reads TGTGCCAGCAGTGACACCCAAACTAACACCGGGGAGCTGTTTTTT. Translated: CASSDTQTNTGELFF.

The rearrangement uses TRBV30 and TRBJ2-1; 8 nucleotides line up with TRBD1. The germline CDR1 and CDR2 sequences are GTSNPN and SVGIG (reference sequence). CDR3 length: 15 amino acids. The J segment lost 0 bases and the V segment lost 3 bases, leaving 4 bases of the junction unmatched. This CDR3 reads CAWRGGTGSYNEQFF. CDR3 DNA sequence: TGTGCCTGGAGAGGGGGGACAGGCTCCTACAATGAGCAGTTCTTC.

This clone was picked up a small number of times. The chain joins TRBV5-1 to TRBJ1-2; D is perhaps TRBD1 (5 bases). This CDR3 has 13 residues. The V end was cut by 4 bases, the J end by 6 bases, with 13 bases between. Germline V CDR1 and CDR2: SGHRS, YFSETQ. The CDR3 sequence is CASSRGEAHGYTF. The CDR3 region has the DNA TGCGCCAGCAGCCGAGGGGAGGCACATGGCTACACCTTC.

J is TRBJ1-5 and V is TRBV24-1, with 7 bases aligning to TRBD1. The CDR3 runs to 15 residues. J lost 7 bases, V lost 3 bases, and 8 bases had no gene match. Germline loops: CDR1 KGHDR, CDR2 SFDVKD. CDR3 nucleotide sequence: TGTGCCACCAGTGATCCTTACAGGGGTTTGCAGCCCCAGCATTTT. Translating gives CATSDPYRGLQPQHF.

The chain has TRBV18 and TRBJ2-5; a weak D match, TRBD2 (6 bases). There are 15 residues in the CDR3. From germline, CDR1 is KGHSH and CDR2 LQKENI. V was cut by 6 bases and J by 5 bases, with 19 bases left in between. The CDR3 sequence: CASSREGRSGETQYF. CDR3 sequence (DNA): TGTGCCAGCTCCCGAGAGGGGCGCAGCGGGGAGACCCAGTACTTC.

This clone was recorded once. In nucleotides, the CDR3 is TGCGCCAGCAGCACCAGGACCGGGACACCTAGCACAGATACGCAGTATTTT. It codes for CASSTRTGTPSTDTQYF. The chain is built from TRBV5-1 and TRBJ2-3; tentative D call: TRBD1 (6 bases). This CDR3 comprises 17 residues. Germline V gene data show CDR1 as SGHRS and CDR2 as YFSETQ. Trimming removed 4 bases from V and 0 bases from J, with 18 bases in between.

The chain links TRBV5-5 to TRBJ2-7; the match to TRBD1 covers 9 bases. From germline, CDR1 is SGHKS and CDR2 YYEKEE (reference sequence). The CDR3 runs 15 residues. Unmatched junction bases numbered 8, after V lost 1 base and J lost 6 bases. For the CDR3, the DNA is TGTGCCAGCAGCTTGACGGGACAGGGTGGCTCCGAGCAGTACTTC. It translates to CASSLTGQGGSEQYF. Using reference TRBV5-5 and TRBJ2-7 for the parts outside the CDR3, the full variable domain is DAGVTQSPTHLIKTRGQQVTLRCSPISGHKSVSWYQQVLGQGPQFIFQYYEKEERGRGNFPDRFSARQFPNYSSELNVNALLLGDSALYLCASSLTGQGGSEQYFGPGTRLTVT.

This clone was found once. V gene TRBV5-1 combines with J gene TRBJ1-3; 7 nucleotides agree with TRBD1. Per the germline V gene, CDR1 is SGHRS and CDR2 is YFSETQ. The CDR3 consists of 15 residues. J was trimmed by 0 bases and V by 3 bases; bases with no gene match: 3. CDR3: CASSWDSSSGNTIYF. CDR3 DNA: TGCGCCAGCAGCTGGGACAGTTCCTCTGGAAACACCATATATTTT.

This chain joins TRBV5-6 and TRBJ2-5; no clear D. V lost 0 bases, J lost 2 bases, and 8 bases lay in between. Germline values: CDR1 SGHDT, CDR2 YYEEEE. This CDR3 spans 14 amino acids. The CDR3 sequence is CASSLVQVQETQYF. The CDR3 DNA sequence: TGTGCCAGCAGCTTGGTACAAGTGCAAGAGACCCAGTACTTC.

J is TRBJ1-4 and V is TRBV6-1; weak D call: TRBD1 (6 bases). The CDR3 runs to 16 residues. Germline CDR1 and CDR2: MNHNS and SASEGT. V was trimmed by 4 bases and J by 5 bases, leaving 17 bases between them. The CDR3 DNA follows: TGTGCCAGCAGTGGCGGTATGGGACATCGCAATGAAAAACTGTTTTTT. Its translation is CASSGGMGHRNEKLFF.

The chain recombines TRBV24-1 with TRBJ2-2; the match to TRBD1 covers 9 bases. V shed 7 bases, J shed 4 bases, and the junction held 3 bases outside the gene matches. This CDR3 is built from 14 residues. Germline V gene lookup returns CDR1 KGHDR and CDR2 SFDVKD. The CDR3 sequence: CATRVTGGTGELFF. In DNA form, the CDR3 reads TGTGCCACCAGGGTGACAGGGGGCACCGGGGAGCTGTTTTTT.

V is TRBV2 and J is TRBJ2-7, with TRBD2 identical over 10 bases. The CDR3 length is 12 residues. With V trimmed by 4 bases and J by 13 bases, 7 bases remained unmatched. Germline CDR1 SNHLY, CDR2 FYNNEI. The CDR3 protein is CASSGTSGRIYF. CDR3 DNA sequence: TGTGCCAGCAGTGGGACTAGCGGCCGGATATACTTC.

The chain joins TRBV15 to TRBJ1-3, with 8 bases matching TRBD1. The CDR3 runs 17 residues. The junction had 5 bases not matched to a gene; V was cut back by 1 base and J by 0 bases. Germline lookup yields CDR1 LNHNV and CDR2 YYDKDF (reference sequence). The CDR3 spells CATSRGTGPFSGNTIYF. The CDR3 nucleotides are TGTGCCACCAGCAGAGGGACAGGGCCCTTCTCTGGAAACACCATATATTTT.

This chain uses TRBV9 with TRBJ2-2; the match to TRBD1 covers 7 bases. This CDR3 has 15 residues. Per germline, CDR1 SGDLS and CDR2 YYNGEE. Losses at the gene ends were 0 bases for V and 5 bases for J; bases not matched to a gene: 4. The CDR3 loop is CASSVGGGGTGELFF. In nucleotides, the CDR3 is TGTGCCAGCAGCGTAGGAGGGGGCGGTACCGGGGAGCTGTTTTTT.

This clone was observed once. V usage is TRBV30 and J usage is TRBJ2-5, with 11 positions matching TRBD2. V lost 3 bases, J lost 7 bases, and 1 base stayed unmatched. Germline lookup yields CDR1 GTSNPN and CDR2 SVGIG (reference sequence). The CDR3 consists of 12 residues. CDR3 sequence: CAWSTSGGTQYF. The CDR3 nucleotides are TGTGCCTGGAGCACTAGCGGGGGGACCCAGTACTTC.

The chain employs TRBV9 and TRBJ2-2; D is unresolved. CDR1 is SGDLS and CDR2 is YYNGEE in the germline V gene. This CDR3 comprises 14 residues. V was trimmed by 1 base and J by 3 bases, leaving 7 bases between them. CDR3 nucleotide sequence: TGTGCCAGCAGCGTAAGAACTCACACCGGGGAGCTGTTTTTT. Translation: CASSVRTHTGELFF.

The V gene is TRBV27, the J gene TRBJ2-7; D is unresolved. The CDR3 totals 11 residues. The V end lost 6 bases, the J end lost 4 bases, and 7 bases lay between the germline ends. Germline lookup yields CDR1 MNHEY and CDR2 SMNVEV (reference sequence). CDR3 nucleotides: TGTGCCAGCAGACGAGGATACGAGCAGTACTTC. This codes for CASRRGYEQYF.

The chain couples TRBV7-2 to TRBJ1-5; TRBD1 matches at 8 bases. Unmatched junction bases numbered 1, after V lost 3 bases and J lost 0 bases. The CDR3 covers 15 residues. Germline CDR1 reads SGHTA; CDR2 reads FQGNSA. Written as DNA, the CDR3 is TGTGCCAGCAGCTTGGACAGGGTTAGCAATCAGCCCCAGCATTTT. Translated, it gives CASSLDRVSNQPQHF.

The chain recombines TRBV3-1 (or the pseudogene TRBV3-2) with TRBJ2-5; D unresolved. V gave up 3 bases and J gave up 3 bases, with 17 bases separating them. The V gene's germline CDR1 is LGHDT and CDR2 YNNKEL (reference sequence). The CDR3 has 16 residues. The CDR3 DNA is TGTGCCAGCAGCCAGGCCTCGATACAAAGAAAAGAGACCCAGTACTTC. Amino acid sequence: CASSQASIQRKETQYF.

The CDR3 sequence is CASSLVDRYSPLHF. CDR3 sequence (DNA): TGCGCCAGCAGCTTGGTGGACAGGTACTCACCCCTCCACTTT. The chain employs TRBV5-1 and TRBJ1-6; 7 positions agree with TRBD1. Germline V CDR1 and CDR2: SGHRS, YFSETQ. This CDR3 contains 14 residues. V was pared by 0 bases and J by 10 bases, with 4 bases of the junction left unmatched. Looking up the rest from reference TRBV5-1 and TRBJ1-6 gives the full variable domain: KAGVTQTPRYLIKTRGQQVTLSCSPISGHRSVSWYQQTPGQGLQFLFEYFSETQRNKGNFPGRFSGRQFSNSRSEMNVSTLELGDSALYLCASSLVDRYSPLHFGNGTRLTVT.